This T cell receptor beta chain originates from a study of shared clonotypes between healthy human individuals. Study-wide results and limits: In contrast to clonotypes shared by all four donors, non-shared clonotypes had lower generation probabilities. A small donor pool kept down the genetic and exposure-history diversity that was represented.

Regarding this clone: Its antigen is unidentified.

Only in-frame clones appear in the TCRdb table, and some are missing; sequencing was by immunoSEQ multiplex PCR. The sample lists around 1.1 million clones, roughly 80% occurring once. The clonotype was recovered from a man in his late teens or twenties in good health. Some clones in this sample may be carry-over from other donors' samples. Sequencing used memory CD4+ T cells from PBMCs. Described subset: CD45RA-negative fraction.

This CDR3 reads CASSPSGPPDTQYF. CDR3 sequence (DNA): TGTGCCAGCAGCCCGAGCGGGCCTCCAGATACGCAGTATTTT. The chain uses TRBV11-3 and TRBJ2-3; a weak D match, TRBD2 (6 bases). Germline V CDR1 and CDR2: SGHNT, YENEEA. This CDR3 is 14 amino acids long. V lost 5 bases, J lost 4 bases, and 13 bases lay in between. Looking up the rest from reference TRBV11-3 and TRBJ2-3 gives the full variable domain: EAGVVQSPRYKIIEKKQPVAFWCNPISGHNTLYWYLQNLGQGPELLIRYENEEAVDDSQLPKDRFSAERLKGVDSTLKIQPAELGDSAVYLCASSPSGPPDTQYFGPGTRLTVL.